The text below deals with one TCR beta chain. These data belong to a study of blood T cell repertoires in COVID-19. On the study more broadly: Samples came from the United States, Italy and Spain, spanning acute and convalescent COVID-19.

Measured with immunoSEQ multiplex PCR; TCRdb has only the in-frame clones, and not every one. In the table there are 110,000 to 150,000 clones, 80% to 90% of which are singletons. Sequenced material: PBMCs or T cells enriched from blood (not recorded which). The clonotype was recovered from a man aged 50 or older who had recovered from COVID-19.

The CDR3: CASSLSPANGYTQYF. The CDR3 region has the DNA TGTGCCAGCAGCTTATCCCCCGCAAACGGTTATACGCAGTATTTT. The genes are TRBV7-3 and TRBJ2-3; D is uncertain. Germline V CDR1 and CDR2: SGHTA, FQGTGA. The length of the CDR3 is 15 residues. The V end was cut by 2 bases, the J end by 7 bases, with 16 bases between.